This TCR beta chain was sequenced in a study of T cells in localized non-small cell lung cancer. Repertoires were generated with immunoSEQ multiplex PCR, while TCRdb's copy carries only in-frame clones and drops some. Of about 25,000 clones in the sample, around 88% were seen once. Study-level results: A higher density of T cells in blood coincided with extended overall survival.

This clone was detected only once. The antigen remains unidentified. CDR3 length: 17 amino acids. V was trimmed by 6 bases and J by 3 bases, leaving 20 bases between them. Germline CDR1 is WNHNN and CDR2 is SYGVQD (reference sequence). This receptor was identified in a woman between 40 and 69 years old with stage III lung adenocarcinoma. The starting material was peripheral blood mononuclear cells, obtained before any cancer treatment. The rearrangement uses TRBV10-1 and TRBJ2-2; maybe TRBD1 (6 bases). The CDR3 DNA sequence: TGCGCCAGCAGCCCTCAGGTGGGGGCAGGTTACACCGGGGAGCTGTTTTTT. Residues: CASSPQVGAGYTGELFF.